This TCR beta chain was captured by sequencing in a study of immune cell composition in non-small cell lung cancer. As regards this clone: Its cognate antigen is unknown.

Normal lung sampling was at least 3 cm from the tumour, as distant as possible. CDR1 MNHEY and CDR2 SMNVEV come from the germline V gene (reference sequence). V was clipped by 5 bases and J by 6 bases; unmatched bases: 9. The CDR3 is 16 amino acids. Study-wide results and limits: Shared sequences between tumour-reactive and dominant in vivo clones were not proven. Smoking pack-years did not significantly correlate with tumour TCR-beta clonality.

The method was immunoSEQ multiplex PCR; TCRdb's version includes in-frame clones alone and lacks a portion of them. Found here are several thousand clones, 67% of them singletons; the top ten hold about 25%. V gene TRBV27 combines with J gene TRBJ1-5, with TRBD1 identical over 11 bases. The specimen was non-adjacent lung tissue. This sequence was found in a human donor with non-small cell lung cancer. Written as DNA, the CDR3 is TGTGCCAGCAGTCTGAGCGGACAGGGGGCAGGTCAGCCCCAGCATTTT. Translated: CASSLSGQGAGQPQHF.